This T cell receptor (beta chain) comes out of a study of blood T cell repertoires in COVID-19. Study as a whole: Samples representing acute and convalescent COVID-19 were sourced from the United States, Italy and Spain. T cells, B-cell-depleted T cells, or PBMCs provided the cDNA or gDNA that served as material.

Some clones are missing from TCRdb's copy, which holds only in-frame ones; the method was immunoSEQ multiplex PCR. The sample records under 250,000 clones, around nine tenths being singletons. The J segment lost 6 bases and the V segment lost 4 bases, leaving 7 bases of the junction unmatched. Germline CDR1 is SGHRS and CDR2 is YFSETQ. This CDR3 comprises 14 residues. V gene TRBV5-1 combines with J gene TRBJ2-1; 7 bases agree with TRBD1. The receptor was isolated from an elderly man with acute or convalescent COVID-19. The sample taken for sequencing was peripheral blood. CDR3 loop: CASSQGTVVNEQFF. The CDR3 coding sequence is TGCGCCAGCAGCCAAGGGACAGTGGTCAATGAGCAGTTCTTC.